This T cell receptor beta chain was retrieved from a study of blood T cells in healthy people across ages. The overall study: About one barcoded beta molecule per two T cells was the capture yield of template switching. Findings of the study overall: Diversity was higher, and naive CD4+ cells more numerous, in long-lived donors than in aged donors. Per million T cells, TCR beta diversity dropped about linearly as age rose.

The germline V gene has CDR1 SNHLY and CDR2 FYNNEI. The V and J ends lost 10 bases and 7 bases, in that order; junction bases with no gene match: 12. The CDR3 loop spans 14 amino acids. Then a second PCR, running roughly 7 to 11 cycles, was carried out with a sample-barcoded 5' primer and a J-beta primer mix. Each sample provided no less than 2.5 million CDR3-containing paired-end reads. Each CDR3 protein is one row after TCRdb ran MiXCR on the 5' RACE reads. The repertoire consists of roughly 790,000 distinct CDR3 sequences, with roughly 45% occurring once and the leading ten covering 20% to 25%. For this clonotype: The antigen is undetermined.

The receptor's source is a woman aged 60-75 years in good health. Material: blood. V gene TRBV2 combines with J gene TRBJ2-1; TRBD2 aligns across 8 bases. Here the CDR3 reads CATPSGSVGNEQFF. CDR3 sequence (DNA): TGTGCCACCCCGAGCGGGAGTGTGGGTAATGAGCAGTTCTTC. Full variable domain (outside the CDR3, taken from reference TRBV2 and TRBJ2-1): EPEVTQTPSHQVTQMGQEVILRCVPISNHLYFYWYRQILGQKVEFLVSFYNNEISEKSEIFDDQFSVERPDGSNFTLKIRSTKLEDSAMYFCATPSGSVGNEQFFGPGTRLTVL.